The clone carrying this TCR beta chain was detected only a few times. Its target is unknown. The data are from a study of T-cell reconstitution after alpha-beta-depleted transplantation in children. Study observations and caveats: Surviving recipient cells, namely T cells and thymic progenitors, were the source of high day-60 TCRbeta diversity in some patients. In patients about two months after transplant, alpha-beta T cells reportedly arose from several hundred expanded graft clones. A year post-transplant, T-cell counts and diversity derived mostly from newly produced T cells.

Unique molecular identifiers were built into the TCRbeta library. TCRdb reprocessed the PCR reads via MiXCR and lists one record per CDR3 protein. The table records roughly 340,000 distinct CDR3 sequences, about a sixth of them present only once. This material consisted of PBMCs, mostly from graft donor cells, taken 360 days after TCRalphabeta/CD19-depleted stem cell transplant. The sequence derives from a male patient aged 2 to 10 who had a stem cell transplant for acute lymphoblastic leukemia, so the T cells may come from the graft donor.

The CDR3: CASSLRGTGSGDIQYF. The CDR3 DNA is TGTGCCAGCAGCTTAAGAGGGACAGGGTCTGGGGACATTCAGTACTTC. The chain is built from TRBV7-3 and TRBJ2-4, with 9 bases matching TRBD1. CDR1 and CDR2 from the germline V gene are SGHTA and FQGTGA. The CDR3 runs to 16 residues. V trimming: 1 base; J trimming: 8 bases; junction bases outside the gene matches: 9.